Below are 5 T cell receptor beta chains sequenced from a single sample in a study of cytomegalovirus exposure and HLA in healthy donors. PCR primers comprised 60 Vbeta and 13 Jbeta primers. The repertoire was sequenced with immunoSEQ multiplex PCR; TCRdb's copy has only in-frame clones and lacks some. Seen here are about 98,000 clones, about 80% observed once, and the top ten hold 16%. The specimen sequenced was PBMCs. These receptor sequences come from a man aged 55 to 69 in good health and CMV-seropositive.

The CDR3 DNA is TGTGCCAGCAGCGTTTCGAGCGATTACTCCTACGAGCAGTACTTC. It is translated as CASSVSSDYSYEQYF. V usage is TRBV9 and J usage is TRBJ2-7; D unresolved. The V gene's germline CDR1 is SGDLS and CDR2 YYNGEE. The CDR3 is 15 amino acids. The V end was cut by 2 bases, the J end by 0 bases, with 12 bases between.

This chain joins TRBV6-5 and TRBJ1-2; D remains unclear. Between the trimmed V and J ends, which lost 0 bases and 3 bases, there was a span of 8 bases. Germline V gene data show CDR1 as MNHEY and CDR2 as SVGAGI. The CDR3 has 14 amino acids. The CDR3 spells CASSYSIGDYGYTF. For the CDR3, the DNA is TGTGCCAGCAGTTACTCGATCGGGGACTATGGCTACACCTTC.

The chain couples TRBV2 to TRBJ2-3; D remains unclear. The CDR3 totals 14 residues. V lost 4 bases, J lost 0 bases, and 8 bases lay in between. CDR1 and CDR2 (germline): SNHLY, FYNNEI. The CDR3 here is CASSVETSTDTQYF. For the CDR3, the DNA is TGTGCCAGCAGTGTGGAGACTAGCACAGATACGCAGTATTTT. The variable domain in full, with the rest retrieved from reference TRBV2 and TRBJ2-3, is EPEVTQTPSHQVTQMGQEVILRCVPISNHLYFYWYRQILGQKVEFLVSFYNNEISEKSEIFDDQFSVERPDGSNFTLKIRSTKLEDSAMYFCASSVETSTDTQYFGPGTRLTVL.

This chain joins TRBV5-6 and TRBJ1-1; tentatively, D is TRBD1 (5 bases). The CDR3 covers 16 residues. Germline V gives CDR1 SGHDT, CDR2 YYEEEE. V shed 1 base and J shed 3 bases, with 16 bases lying between them. CDR3 bases: TGTGCCAGCAGCTTGAGGGTAGGGGCAGGGTACACTGAAGCTTTCTTT. This encodes CASSLRVGAGYTEAFF.

The chain links TRBV6-6 to TRBJ2-7; weak D call: TRBD1 (6 bases). V shed 2 bases and J shed 0 bases, with 11 bases lying between them. The CDR3 spans 15 residues. Germline V gene sequence: CDR1 MNHNY, CDR2 SVGAGI (reference sequence). CDR3 DNA: TGTGCCAGCAGTTACAAACAGGGTAGCTCCTACGAGCAGTACTTC. Amino acid sequence: CASSYKQGSSYEQYF.